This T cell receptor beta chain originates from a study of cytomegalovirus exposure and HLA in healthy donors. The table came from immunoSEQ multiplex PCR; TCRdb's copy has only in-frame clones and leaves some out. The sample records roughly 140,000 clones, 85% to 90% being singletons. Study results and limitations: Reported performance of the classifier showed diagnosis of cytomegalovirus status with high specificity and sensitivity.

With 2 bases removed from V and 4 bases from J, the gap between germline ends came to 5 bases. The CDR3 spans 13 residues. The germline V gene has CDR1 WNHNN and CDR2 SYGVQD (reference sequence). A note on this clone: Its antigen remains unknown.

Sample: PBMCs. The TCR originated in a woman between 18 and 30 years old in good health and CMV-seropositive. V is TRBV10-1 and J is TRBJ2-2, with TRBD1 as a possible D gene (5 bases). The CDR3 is CASSEDSTGELFF. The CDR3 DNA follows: TGCGCCAGCAGTGAGGACAGCACCGGGGAGCTGTTTTTT.